This is a list of T cell receptor beta chains from one sample in a study of identical twins. MiXCR, applied by TCRdb to the 5' RACE reads, yields one record per CDR3 protein. The repertoire has fewer than 250,000 distinct CDR3 sequences, 7.5% of them found once; the top ten carry roughly 2%. This same sample was also taken into another study, of yellow fever vaccine responses in identical twins.

The sequencing input was memory (CD45RO+) T cells sorted from blood. The source of these receptors is a woman under 30 in good health. Both conserved end residues are part of each CDR3. The order of the fields is clone size, V gene, J gene, D gene, CDR3 protein, CDR3 DNA. A D gene is named only where the DNA matches it firmly. Clone sizes are given selectively: once, few, many, or a class where the clone is expanded.

>many|TRBV10-3|TRBJ2-2|NA
CAIHDGGINTGELFF
TGTGCCATCCATGACGGCGGGATTAACACCGGGGAGCTGTTTTTT
>many|TRBV7-6|TRBJ2-3|TRBD2
CASSLTSGGSTDTQYF
TGTGCCAGCAGCTTGACTAGCGGGGGGAGCACAGATACGCAGTATTTT
>few|TRBV10-3|TRBJ1-1|NA
CAIRRDSANTEAFF
TGTGCCATCAGACGGGATTCTGCGAACACTGAAGCTTTCTTT
>few|TRBV7-6|TRBJ2-6|NA
CASSLLAGANVLTF
TGTGCCAGCAGCTTACTAGCTGGGGCCAACGTCCTGACTTTC
>NA|TRBV4-3|TRBJ2-3|TRBD2
CASSQDRGLAGKNTQYF
TGCGCCAGCAGCCAAGATCGGGGGCTAGCGGGAAAAAATACGCAGTATTTT
>many|TRBV29-1|TRBJ1-6|NA
CSVGSTDNSPLHF
TGCAGCGTTGGGTCGACAGATAATTCACCCCTCCACTTT
>NA|TRBV4-2|TRBJ2-2|NA
CASSQHMGNTGELFF
TGTGCCAGCAGCCAACACATGGGTAACACCGGGGAGCTGTTTTTT
>many|TRBV29-1|TRBJ2-3|NA
CSARTDTQYF
TGCAGCGCAAGGACAGATACGCAGTATTTT
>NA|TRBV28|TRBJ2-2|NA
CASSLYGTGELFF
TGTGCCAGCAGTTTATATGGCACCGGGGAGCTGTTTTTT
>few|TRBV11-2|TRBJ2-1|TRBD2
CASSLGRRTSGSGEQFF
TGTGCCAGCAGCTTAGGTCGGCGGACTAGCGGGAGCGGTGAGCAGTTCTTC
>many|TRBV5-1|TRBJ1-6|TRBD1
CASSPGTASGSPLHF
TGCGCCAGCAGCCCCGGGACAGCCTCCGGTTCACCCCTCCACTTT
>NA|TRBV20-1|TRBJ2-2|NA
CSASGGNLGGELFF
TGCAGTGCTAGCGGGGGAAACCTGGGTGGGGAGCTGTTTTTT
>NA|TRBV6-2/TRBV6-3|TRBJ1-1|NA
CATRRGNTEAFF
TGTGCCACCCGGAGGGGGAACACTGAAGCTTTCTTT
>few|TRBV6-1|TRBJ2-3|TRBD1
CASSEAYLGTGLDTQYF
TGTGCCAGCAGTGAAGCTTATCTTGGGACAGGGTTGGATACGCAGTATTTT
>NA|TRBV19|TRBJ2-3|NA
CASNSRLGTDTQYF
TGTGCCAGTAATAGTCGACTAGGCACAGATACGCAGTATTTT
>NA|TRBV12-3/TRBV12-4|TRBJ2-1|NA
CASMGYPYNEQFF
TGTGCCAGCATGGGGTACCCCTACAATGAGCAGTTCTTC
>NA|TRBV11-2|TRBJ2-2|NA
CASSHYFQGTTGELFF
TGTGCCAGCAGTCATTATTTTCAGGGGACCACCGGGGAGCTGTTTTTT
>many|TRBV12-3/TRBV12-4|TRBJ2-7|NA
CASMNRRGVGREQYF
TGTGCCAGCATGAACCGGAGGGGTGTTGGGCGCGAGCAGTACTTC
>few|TRBV7-9|TRBJ2-2|NA
CASSDSGKNTGELFF
TGTGCCAGCAGCGACTCCGGGAAAAACACCGGGGAGCTGTTTTTT
>many|TRBV4-3|TRBJ2-7|NA
CASSQVGASSYEQYF
TGCGCCAGCAGCCAAGTTGGGGCTAGCTCCTACGAGCAGTACTTC
>few|TRBV18|TRBJ1-5|NA
CASSPKDGLSNQPQHF
TGTGCCAGCTCACCGAAGGACGGATTGAGCAATCAGCCCCAGCATTTT
>many|TRBV5-1|TRBJ2-3|NA
CASRDGPSTDTQYF
TGCGCCAGCAGGGACGGACCTAGCACAGATACGCAGTATTTT
>NA|TRBV7-2|TRBJ2-1|NA
CASSFALNQFF
TGTGCCAGCAGCTTTGCGCTTAACCAGTTCTTC
>many|TRBV3-1|TRBJ2-4|NA
CASGSTAVNFKNIQYF
TGTGCCAGCGGCTCGACAGCCGTAAACTTCAAAAACATTCAGTACTTC
>few|TRBV11-1|TRBJ2-6|TRBD1
CASSLDRGRMSGANVLTF
TGTGCCAGCAGCTTAGACAGGGGGCGGATGTCTGGGGCCAACGTCCTGACTTTC
>NA|TRBV20-1|TRBJ2-5|TRBD1
CSASDRVSQETQYF
TGCAGTGCTAGTGACAGGGTTTCCCAAGAGACCCAGTACTTC
>NA|TRBV29-1|TRBJ2-7|TRBD1
CSAKSGTGVEQYF
TGCAGCGCCAAATCCGGGACAGGGGTCGAGCAGTACTTC
>NA|TRBV27|TRBJ2-7|NA
CASPNPPGHEQYF
TGTGCCAGCCCGAACCCCCCGGGCCACGAGCAGTACTTC
>many|TRBV12-3/TRBV12-4|TRBJ2-7|NA
CASSLWSSYEQYF
TGTGCCAGCAGTTTGTGGAGCTCCTACGAGCAGTACTTC
>few|TRBV6-5|TRBJ2-1|NA
CASSYGGARRYNEQFF
TGTGCCAGCAGTTACGGCGGCGCCCGAAGATACAATGAGCAGTTCTTC
>NA|TRBV11-2|TRBJ2-1|TRBD2
CASSLEPGLKYNEQFF
TGTGCCAGCAGCTTAGAACCGGGACTAAAATACAATGAGCAGTTCTTC
>few|TRBV28|TRBJ1-2|NA
CASSLVRATYGYTF
TGTGCCAGCAGTCTGGTCAGGGCTACCTATGGCTACACCTTC
>few|TRBV7-8|TRBJ2-1|TRBD2
CASSGRGSLDEQFF
TGTGCCAGCTCGGGGCGCGGGAGCTTAGATGAGCAGTTCTTC
>NA|TRBV19|TRBJ2-6|NA
CASGGTGDSGANVLTF
TGTGCCAGTGGAGGGACGGGTGACTCTGGGGCCAACGTCCTGACTTTC
>many|TRBV3-1|TRBJ1-1|NA
CASSQGGGTEAFF
TGTGCCAGCAGCCAAGGCGGGGGCACTGAAGCTTTCTTT
>NA|TRBV20-1|TRBJ1-2|NA
CSARDPRVYYGYTF
TGCAGTGCTAGAGATCCTAGGGTATACTATGGCTACACCTTC
>NA|TRBV7-9|TRBJ1-1|NA
CASSLEETKGSEAFF
TGTGCCAGCAGCTTAGAAGAGACAAAGGGTAGTGAAGCTTTCTTT
>few|TRBV4-2|TRBJ2-1|TRBD2
CASSQDRPRIAGVQTWGIDEQFF
TGTGCCAGCAGCCAAGACCGGCCAAGAATAGCGGGGGTACAAACCTGGGGAATCGATGAGCAGTTCTTC
>NA|TRBV28|TRBJ1-3|NA
CASSSVSGAFGNTIYF
TGTGCCAGCAGTTCGGTGTCGGGGGCTTTTGGAAACACCATATATTTT
>many|TRBV24-1|TRBJ2-2|TRBD2
CATSDLTSGNTGELFF
TGTGCCACCAGTGATCTGACTAGCGGGAACACCGGGGAGCTGTTTTTT
>many|TRBV28|TRBJ2-7|TRBD1
CASSLYSGGVREQYF
TGTGCCAGCAGTTTATATTCAGGGGGAGTGCGCGAGCAGTACTTC
>many|TRBV24-1|TRBJ2-2|TRBD2
CATRRAGDTGELFF
TGTGCCACCCGGCGGGCGGGAGACACCGGGGAGCTGTTTTTT
>many|TRBV5-1|TRBJ1-1|NA
CASSLEVREVTEAFF
TGCGCCAGCAGCTTGGAGGTGAGAGAGGTCACTGAAGCTTTCTTT
>many|TRBV29-1|TRBJ2-5|NA
CSVHAVLETQYF
TGCAGCGTTCACGCCGTCCTGGAGACCCAGTACTTC
>NA|TRBV10-2|TRBJ1-2|NA
CASSPDRLYGYTF
TGCGCCAGCAGTCCCGACAGGCTCTATGGCTACACCTTC
>NA|TRBV6-1|TRBJ1-4|NA
CASKVGSYNEKLFF
TGTGCCAGCAAAGTGGGCAGCTATAATGAAAAACTGTTTTTT